These T cell receptor beta chains were read from a single sample in a study of blood T cells in healthy people across ages. TCRdb passed the 5' RACE reads through MiXCR, listing each CDR3 protein once. The sample includes more than 450,000 distinct CDR3 sequences, around a quarter of them seen just once. These data were likewise used in another study, on T cells of mothers and their children.

The sample consisted of blood. The receptor source for this set is a boy younger than 10 in good health. CDR3s include the opening cysteine and the closing phenylalanine or tryptophan. D genes are given only for firm matches. Size is omitted from some rows. Given values are once, few, many or a class for expanded clones.

cdr3_nt: TGTGCCAGCAGAGAGACAGGGACAACCGGGGAGCTGTTTTTT; cdr3_aa: CASRETGTTGELFF; clone_size: many; v_call: TRBV9; j_call: TRBJ2-2; d_call: TRBD1
cdr3_nt: TGTGCCAGCAGTCGGACTAGCGGGAGTCGGACCGGGGAGCTGTTTTTT; cdr3_aa: CASSRTSGSRTGELFF; clone_size: .; v_call: TRBV7-8; j_call: TRBJ2-2; d_call: TRBD2
cdr3_nt: TGTGCCAGCAGCTTAGCCGGGACAGGAGGAGGGGGCTACACCTTC; cdr3_aa: CASSLAGTGGGGYTF; clone_size: .; v_call: TRBV7-9; j_call: TRBJ1-2; d_call: TRBD1
cdr3_nt: TGTGCCAGCAGCTCGTCCAGCGGGTGGTCCGGGGAGCTGTTTTTT; cdr3_aa: CASSSSSGWSGELFF; clone_size: few; v_call: TRBV7-2; j_call: TRBJ2-2; d_call: .
cdr3_nt: TGTGCCAGCAGCTCAAGCGGGAGTACACACACCGGGGAGCTGTTTTTT; cdr3_aa: CASSSSGSTHTGELFF; clone_size: .; v_call: TRBV12-3/TRBV12-4; j_call: TRBJ2-2; d_call: TRBD2
cdr3_nt: TGCGCCAGCAGCTGGGGGGTCAAGAACACCGGGGAGCTGTTTTTT; cdr3_aa: CASSWGVKNTGELFF; clone_size: .; v_call: TRBV5-1; j_call: TRBJ2-2; d_call: .
cdr3_nt: TGTGCCAGCAGCCAAGGGATAGCGGGGGTTAGCACAGATACGCAGTATTTT; cdr3_aa: CASSQGIAGVSTDTQYF; clone_size: few; v_call: TRBV4-2; j_call: TRBJ2-3; d_call: TRBD2
cdr3_nt: TGTGCCAGCAGCCAAGATCTGGGCAGATACGAGCAGTACTTC; cdr3_aa: CASSQDLGRYEQYF; clone_size: few; v_call: TRBV4-2; j_call: TRBJ2-7; d_call: .
cdr3_nt: TGCAGTGCTGTGGACAGGCTCTACGAGCAGTACTTC; cdr3_aa: CSAVDRLYEQYF; clone_size: .; v_call: TRBV20-1; j_call: TRBJ2-7; d_call: TRBD1
cdr3_nt: TGTGCCAGCAGCCTCCTTGCGGGAGGCGATGAGACCCAGTACTTC; cdr3_aa: CASSLLAGGDETQYF; clone_size: .; v_call: TRBV14; j_call: TRBJ2-5; d_call: TRBD2
cdr3_nt: TGCGCCAGCAGCTACGGACAATCAGTTTACCAAGAGACCCAGTACTTC; cdr3_aa: CASSYGQSVYQETQYF; clone_size: .; v_call: TRBV5-1; j_call: TRBJ2-5; d_call: .
cdr3_nt: TGTGCCAGCAGTTACTCGGTAGGGAAAGTGAATTCACCCCTCCACTTT; cdr3_aa: CASSYSVGKVNSPLHF; clone_size: few; v_call: TRBV6-5; j_call: TRBJ1-6; d_call: .
cdr3_nt: TGTGCCAGCAGTGTAACAGGGGGGCAAAGTGAAAAACTGTTTTTT; cdr3_aa: CASSVTGGQSEKLFF; clone_size: .; v_call: TRBV12-3/TRBV12-4; j_call: TRBJ1-4; d_call: TRBD1
cdr3_nt: TGCGCCAGCGGCTTTAGCGGGGCTAATACCAATGAGCAGTTCTTC; cdr3_aa: CASGFSGANTNEQFF; clone_size: .; v_call: TRBV4-1; j_call: TRBJ2-1; d_call: TRBD2
cdr3_nt: TGTGCCAGCAGCTTAGGTCACCGTACCTACGAGCAGTACTTC; cdr3_aa: CASSLGHRTYEQYF; clone_size: few; v_call: TRBV13; j_call: TRBJ2-7; d_call: .
cdr3_nt: TGTGCTAGTGGTCCAAACACCGGGGAGCTGTTTTTT; cdr3_aa: CASGPNTGELFF; clone_size: .; v_call: TRBV12-5; j_call: TRBJ2-2; d_call: .
cdr3_nt: TGTGCCAGTAAAGGGACTAGCGGGAGAGGGGCTAACGCCGGGGAGCTGTTTTTT; cdr3_aa: CASKGTSGRGANAGELFF; clone_size: few; v_call: TRBV19; j_call: TRBJ2-2; d_call: TRBD2
cdr3_nt: TGCGCCAGCAGCCAAGGTTACAGGGGGCTTAAAGATGAGCAGTTCTTC; cdr3_aa: CASSQGYRGLKDEQFF; clone_size: .; v_call: TRBV4-1; j_call: TRBJ2-1; d_call: TRBD1
cdr3_nt: TGTGCCAGCAGTCGAAGACCGGCCGATAATTCACCCCTCCACTTT; cdr3_aa: CASSRRPADNSPLHF; clone_size: few; v_call: TRBV27; j_call: TRBJ1-6; d_call: .
cdr3_nt: TGTGCCAGCAGTCTCGACAGGACCGCTAACTATGGCTACACCTTC; cdr3_aa: CASSLDRTANYGYTF; clone_size: few; v_call: TRBV2; j_call: TRBJ1-2; d_call: .
cdr3_nt: TGTGCCAGCAGCTTAGTGGGGAGTCAATACGAGCAGTACTTC; cdr3_aa: CASSLVGSQYEQYF; clone_size: few; v_call: TRBV7-9; j_call: TRBJ2-7; d_call: .
cdr3_nt: TGTGCCAGCAAATGGGTTAGCAATCAGCCCCAGCATTTT; cdr3_aa: CASKWVSNQPQHF; clone_size: .; v_call: TRBV28; j_call: TRBJ1-5; d_call: .
cdr3_nt: TGCAGTGCTCGGCAGGAAAACATTCAGTACTTC; cdr3_aa: CSARQENIQYF; clone_size: few; v_call: TRBV20-1; j_call: TRBJ2-4; d_call: .
cdr3_nt: TGTGCCAGCAGCCCCCAGGGCTCCCCGCGGGGAGATACGCAGTATTTT; cdr3_aa: CASSPQGSPRGDTQYF; clone_size: few; v_call: TRBV7-8; j_call: TRBJ2-3; d_call: .
cdr3_nt: TGTGCCAGCAGCCAGGACAGGGTTTCGGGCTATGGCTACACCTTC; cdr3_aa: CASSQDRVSGYGYTF; clone_size: .; v_call: TRBV3-1; j_call: TRBJ1-2; d_call: TRBD1
cdr3_nt: TGTGCCAGCAGTCCTCAAGCGGGCTCCTACAATGAGCAGTTCTTC; cdr3_aa: CASSPQAGSYNEQFF; clone_size: few; v_call: TRBV12-3/TRBV12-4; j_call: TRBJ2-1; d_call: .
cdr3_nt: TGCGCCAGCAGCATGACAGCAAACTATGGCTACACCTTC; cdr3_aa: CASSMTANYGYTF; clone_size: .; v_call: TRBV5-1; j_call: TRBJ1-2; d_call: .
cdr3_nt: TGTGCCAGCAGTCCCGGGGTCTACTATGGCTACACCTTC; cdr3_aa: CASSPGVYYGYTF; clone_size: .; v_call: TRBV6-5; j_call: TRBJ1-2; d_call: .
cdr3_nt: TGTGCCAGCAGCGAAGGGGGAGGCGAAAAACTGTTTTTT; cdr3_aa: CASSEGGGEKLFF; clone_size: .; v_call: TRBV9; j_call: TRBJ1-4; d_call: .
cdr3_nt: TGCAGCGTTGAAGATCGTCGGCGTCGGGAGACCCAGTACTTC; cdr3_aa: CSVEDRRRRETQYF; clone_size: .; v_call: TRBV29-1; j_call: TRBJ2-5; d_call: .
cdr3_nt: TGTGCCAGCAGCAGAATCGGACGGAACTATGGCTACACCTTC; cdr3_aa: CASSRIGRNYGYTF; clone_size: .; v_call: TRBV7-9; j_call: TRBJ1-2; d_call: .
cdr3_nt: TGTGCCAGTAGCGGAGGCGTCTACCAAGAGACCCAGTACTTC; cdr3_aa: CASSGGVYQETQYF; clone_size: few; v_call: TRBV19; j_call: TRBJ2-5; d_call: .
cdr3_nt: TGTGCCAGCAGTGCCCTGGGACGGATTTATGGCTACACCTTC; cdr3_aa: CASSALGRIYGYTF; clone_size: .; v_call: TRBV25-1; j_call: TRBJ1-2; d_call: .
cdr3_nt: TGTGCCAGCAGTTACCTCTCGACAGGGCTAGGAAACTATGGCTACACCTTC; cdr3_aa: CASSYLSTGLGNYGYTF; clone_size: .; v_call: TRBV6-5; j_call: TRBJ1-2; d_call: TRBD1